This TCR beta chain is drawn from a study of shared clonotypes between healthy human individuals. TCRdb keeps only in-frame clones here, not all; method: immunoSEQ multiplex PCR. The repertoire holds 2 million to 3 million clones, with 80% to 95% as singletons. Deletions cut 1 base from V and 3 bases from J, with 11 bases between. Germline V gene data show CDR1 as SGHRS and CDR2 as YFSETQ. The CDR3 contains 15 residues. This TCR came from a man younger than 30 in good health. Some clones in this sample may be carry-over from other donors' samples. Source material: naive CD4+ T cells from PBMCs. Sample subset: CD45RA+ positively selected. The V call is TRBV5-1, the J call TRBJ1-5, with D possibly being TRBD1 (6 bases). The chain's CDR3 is CASSLFGQYNQPQHF. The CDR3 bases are TGCGCCAGCAGCTTGTTTGGACAGTACAATCAGCCCCAGCATTTT.